The TCR beta chain under discussion was sequenced for a study of OX40 agonist ivuxolimab in advanced cancers. The study, taken as a whole, reports: There was clonal expansion of CD4+ and CD8+ blood T cells by week 6 at 0.1 to 3.0 mg/kg. Partial responders dosed at 0.1-3.0 mg/kg displayed clonal expansion ranking among the lowest.

CDR3 length: 13 residues. Trimming removed 5 bases from V and 1 base from J, with 9 bases in between. CDR1 and CDR2 from the germline V gene are SGHVS and FQNEAQ. Assay: immunoSEQ multiplex PCR; the TCRdb copy retains only in-frame clones and omits some. The data hold 5,500 to 7,000 clones, with around 68% observed a single time. Autoimmune disease history or systemic immunosuppression led to patient exclusion. Note on this clone: Its specificity is unknown.

The sample consisted of CD4+ or CD8+ T cells sorted from blood, taken in a trial of the OX40 agonist ivuxolimab. The chain has TRBV7-8 and TRBJ2-7; D is ambiguous. The sequence came from an adult with an advanced solid tumor such as melanoma, head and neck, liver or kidney cancer. The CDR3 protein is CASSPPASYEQYF. For the CDR3, the DNA is TGTGCCAGCAGCCCCCCTGCTTCCTACGAGCAGTACTTC.